This passage covers 9 T cell receptor beta chains from one sample sequenced in a study of a mutant IDH1 vaccine in newly diagnosed glioma. Libraries were prepared by immunoSEQ multiplex PCR; TCRdb keeps only in-frame clonotypes and omits some of them. The repertoire holds approximately 45,000 clones, with approximately 92% as singletons. Antigens of these TCRs are unknown. Regarding time point: week 35, safety follow-up. Every vaccination contained 300 ug of the mutant IDH1 20-mer peptide and was paired with topical imiquimod. The sequencing used PBMCs, collected from a glioma patient whose treatment included an IDH1 peptide vaccine. Receptor source: a middle-aged man with glioma.

The rearrangement uses TRBV6-4 and TRBJ1-2, with no clear D. This CDR3 comprises 13 residues. V lost 6 bases, J lost 1 base, and 9 bases lay in between. The germline V gene encodes CDR1 MRHNA and CDR2 SNTAGT. CDR3 sequence reads: CASRADGNYGYTF. The CDR3 DNA reads as TGTGCCAGCAGGGCCGACGGTAACTATGGCTACACCTTC.

The chain carries TRBV28 and TRBJ2-7; D possibly corresponds to TRBD2 (5 bases). Trimming took 5 bases from V and 11 from J, leaving 13 bases between them. Germline-derived CDR1 and CDR2 are MDHEN and SYDVKM. The CDR3 covers 11 residues. In DNA, the CDR3 is TGTGCCAGCAGTCAGGACTCCGCAGAGTACTTC. Its translation: CASSQDSAEYF. Using reference TRBV28 and TRBJ2-7 for the parts outside the CDR3, the full variable domain is DVKVTQSSRYLVKRTGEKVFLECVQDMDHENMFWYRQDPGLGLRLIYFSYDVKMKEKGDIPEGYSVSREKKERFSLILESASTNQTSMYLCASSQDSAEYFGPGTRLTVT.

The count of this clone is one. The V call is TRBV27, the J call TRBJ1-4; 7 bases line up with TRBD1. The CDR3 sequence is 15 residues long. Trimming cost V 6 bases and J 4 bases; bases outside gene matches: 8. In germline, CDR1 is MNHEY, CDR2 SMNVEV (reference sequence). The CDR3 DNA follows: TGTGCCAGCAGCCTCAGGGGGAGTAATAATGAAAAACTGTTTTTT. The encoded protein is CASSLRGSNNEKLFF.

V is TRBV2 and J is TRBJ1-5; D is undetermined. This CDR3 contains 15 residues. Germline loops: CDR1 SNHLY, CDR2 FYNNEI. With 5 bases removed from V and 3 bases from J, the gap between germline ends came to 14 bases. CDR3 region: CASSKTGGPNQPQHF. The CDR3 nucleotides are TGTGCCAGCAGTAAAACCGGAGGGCCCAATCAGCCCCAGCATTTT.

The chain joins TRBV5-1 to TRBJ2-2, with D perhaps given as TRBD1 or TRBD2 (5 bases each). This CDR3 is built from 16 residues. The V gene lost 5 bases and the J gene lost 3 bases, with 17 bases spanning the gap. Germline V CDR1 and CDR2: SGHRS, YFSETQ. The CDR3 loop is CASRGDRAVYTGELFF. CDR3 coding DNA: TGCGCCAGCAGAGGGGACCGGGCAGTCTACACCGGGGAGCTGTTTTTT.

V and J are TRBV7-9 and TRBJ2-7, with D perhaps matching TRBD2 (5 bases). The V gene's germline CDR1 is SEHNR and CDR2 FQNEAQ (reference sequence). The CDR3 runs 12 residues. Trimming shortened V by 5 bases and J by 2 bases, and 7 bases separated the two germline ends. The CDR3: CASSRGPYEQYF. For the CDR3, the DNA is TGTGCCAGCAGCCGAGGGCCCTACGAGCAGTACTTC. Drawing the rest from reference TRBV7-9 and TRBJ2-7, the complete variable domain is DTGVSQNPRHKITKRGQNVTFRCDPISEHNRLYWYRQTLGQGPEFLTYFQNEAQLEKSRLLSDRFSAERPKGSFSTLEIQRTEQGDSAMYLCASSRGPYEQYFGPGTRLTVT.

The J gene is TRBJ2-3, the V gene TRBV27; TRBD2 aligns across 16 bases. The CDR3 covers 16 residues. Losses at the gene ends were 4 bases for V and 6 bases for J; bases not matched to a gene: 4. The germline V gene has CDR1 MNHEY and CDR2 SMNVEV (reference sequence). The CDR3 nucleotides are TGTGCCAGCAGTTGGGGGACTAGCGGGAGGGCTGATACGCAGTATTTT. This codes for CASSWGTSGRADTQYF.

This chain connects TRBV2 to TRBJ2-4; either TRBD1 or TRBD2 may supply D (5 bases each). V lost 6 bases to trimming and J lost 0 bases, with 15 bases between them. The CDR3 extends over 16 amino acids. Germline V gives CDR1 SNHLY, CDR2 FYNNEI. In DNA form, the CDR3 reads TGTGCCAGCAGCCCAGGGACGGAGCTAGCCAAAAACATTCAGTACTTC. Encoded protein: CASSPGTELAKNIQYF.

V usage is TRBV28 and J usage is TRBJ1-5; D unresolved. The germline gives CDR1 MDHEN, CDR2 SYDVKM. The CDR3 is 13 residues long. V lost 5 bases and J 6 bases, leaving 11 bases between the germline ends. CDR3 DNA sequence: TGTGCCAGCAGTCTGGGTGGCAGTCAGCCCCAGCATTTT. This sequence encodes CASSLGGSQPQHF.